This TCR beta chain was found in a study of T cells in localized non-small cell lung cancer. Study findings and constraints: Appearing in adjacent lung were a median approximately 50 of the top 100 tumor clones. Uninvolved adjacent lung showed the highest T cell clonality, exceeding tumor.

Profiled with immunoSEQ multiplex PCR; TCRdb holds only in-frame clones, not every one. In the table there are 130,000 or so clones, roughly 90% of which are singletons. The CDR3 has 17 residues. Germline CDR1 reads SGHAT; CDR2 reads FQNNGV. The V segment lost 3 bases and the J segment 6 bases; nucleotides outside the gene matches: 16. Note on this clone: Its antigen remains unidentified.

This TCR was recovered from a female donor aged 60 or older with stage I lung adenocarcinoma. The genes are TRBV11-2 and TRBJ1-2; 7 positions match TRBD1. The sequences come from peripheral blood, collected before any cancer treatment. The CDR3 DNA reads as TGTGCCAGCAGCTTCACCACTCACCCCGGGACAGAGGATGGCTACACCTTC. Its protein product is CASSFTTHPGTEDGYTF.